This is a list of T cell receptor beta chains from one sample in a study of naive and memory T cell subsets. A single record per CDR3 protein comes from TCRdb applying MiXCR to the UMI-ligation and nested PCR reads. Here the sample spans tens of thousands of distinct CDR3 sequences, around 13% being singletons. The sample taken for sequencing was central memory CD4+ T cells from blood. The receptors stem from a human donor in good health. Both conserved end residues are part of each CDR3. The D gene is left open where the match is weak. Size is stated for part of the rows, as once, few or many counts, or as a class when the clone is expanded.

>TRBV2|TRBD2|few|TRBJ2-1
TGTGCCAGCAGGGTACTAGCGACCTACAATGAGCAGTTCTTC
CASRVLATYNEQFF
>TRBV24-1|.|.|TRBJ2-6
TGTGCCACCAGTCGGGGCATCGACTCTGGGGCCAACGTCCTGACTTTC
CATSRGIDSGANVLTF
>TRBV14|.|.|TRBJ2-3
TGTGCCAGCAGCCAAGAACTAGCCACGCAGTATTTT
CASSQELATQYF
>TRBV12-5|.|few|TRBJ1-5
TGTGCTAGTGGTTTGGAGCAGGGAGGTAATCAGCCCCAGCATTTT
CASGLEQGGNQPQHF
>TRBV5-5|TRBD2|few|TRBJ2-7
TGTGCCAGCAGCTTGGCGTTACGGCGGGGGGCCTACGAGCAGTACTTC
CASSLALRRGAYEQYF
>TRBV6-2/TRBV6-3|TRBD2|many|TRBJ2-1
TGTGCCATCCGGCCAACTAGCGGGATGTACAATGAGCAGTTCTTC
CAIRPTSGMYNEQFF
>TRBV16|.|many|TRBJ1-6
TGTGCCAGCAGCCAATGGATTTCACCCCTCCACTTT
CASSQWISPLHF
>TRBV10-3|TRBD1|few|TRBJ2-7
TGTGCCATCAACCCGACAGGGACCTCCTACGAGCAGTACTTC
CAINPTGTSYEQYF
>TRBV11-2|.|.|TRBJ1-2
TGTGCCAGCACCCTCGAGCGGGGTGCGGGCTATGGCTACACCTTC
CASTLERGAGYGYTF
>TRBV21-1|.|.|TRBJ1-2
TGTGCCAGCAGCAATGGACAGGTCGCCTATGGCTACACCTTC
CASSNGQVAYGYTF
>TRBV9|.|.|TRBJ2-1
TGTGCCAGCAGCGTAGACGTAAGCCTAAACAATGAGCAGTTCTTC
CASSVDVSLNNEQFF
>TRBV6-2/TRBV6-3|.|once|TRBJ1-2
TGTGCCAGCAGCTTTGCCAGGACGGGCTGTCCAAGTGGCTACACCTTC
CASSFARTGCPSGYTF
>TRBV20-1|.|few|TRBJ2-2
TGCAGTGCTAGTCGTGACACCGGGGAGCTGTTTTTT
CSASRDTGELFF
>TRBV6-5|TRBD2|.|TRBJ2-1
TGTGCCAGCAGATATACTAGCGGAAAAATGAGTGAGCAGTTCTTC
CASRYTSGKMSEQFF
>TRBV6-2/TRBV6-3|.|.|TRBJ1-2
TGTGCCAGCAGTTACGGGACTGCCGGCTATGGCTACACCTTC
CASSYGTAGYGYTF
>TRBV28|.|many|TRBJ2-5
TGTGCCAGCAGTTTTTCACCGGGACACCATCCGGAGACCCAGTACTTC
CASSFSPGHHPETQYF
>TRBV28|TRBD1|.|TRBJ2-6
TGTGCCAGCAGCAAAACCTTACGGACAGGGGGTTATGGGGCCAACGTCCTGACTTTC
CASSKTLRTGGYGANVLTF
>TRBV30|.|few|TRBJ1-6
TGTGCCTGGAGTGTAGGGAATTCACCCCTCCACTTT
CAWSVGNSPLHF
>TRBV6-2/TRBV6-3|TRBD2|many|TRBJ2-1
TGTGCCAGCAGTTACACTAGCGGGAGACCCAACAATGAGCAGTTCTTC
CASSYTSGRPNNEQFF
>TRBV7-2|.|few|TRBJ1-2
TGTGCCAGCAGCCCCGGTTCTAACTATGGCTACACCTTC
CASSPGSNYGYTF
>TRBV9|.|few|TRBJ1-2
TGTGCCAGCAGCGTAGGGGTGAGAGAGAACTATGGCTACACCTTC
CASSVGVRENYGYTF
>TRBV5-1|.|many|TRBJ1-5
TGCGCCAGCAGCATCGGACCCAATCAGCCCCAGCATTTT
CASSIGPNQPQHF
>TRBV7-2|TRBD1|.|TRBJ1-2
TGTGCCAGCAGTCTAGGAGGGACAGGGTCAATCTATGGCTACACCTTC
CASSLGGTGSIYGYTF
>TRBV5-1|TRBD1|.|TRBJ2-5
TGCGCCAGCAGACGGGACAGGGCATGGCAAGAGACCCAGTACTTC
CASRRDRAWQETQYF
>TRBV7-2|TRBD2|many|TRBJ2-3
TGTGCCAGCAGCCGGGACTACAGCACAGATACGCAGTATTTT
CASSRDYSTDTQYF
>TRBV10-3|.|few|TRBJ2-7
TGTGCCATCACCCAGGGGGGGACCTACGAGCAGTACTTC
CAITQGGTYEQYF
>TRBV28|TRBD1|.|TRBJ1-5
TGTGCCAGCAGTCGGGACAGTGGAGGCAATCAGCCCCAGCATTTT
CASSRDSGGNQPQHF
>TRBV7-2|TRBD1|.|TRBJ1-6
TGTGCCAGCAGGGAACAGGGGACTGCCAATAATTCACCCCTCCACTTT
CASREQGTANNSPLHF
>TRBV29-1|.|few|TRBJ2-5
TGCAGCGGAGGGGATCCTGGGGAGACCCAGTACTTC
CSGGDPGETQYF
>TRBV5-4|.|many|TRBJ2-1
TGTGCCAGCAGCTGGGGGGGGACAGTGGCCAATGAGCAGTTCTTC
CASSWGGTVANEQFF
>TRBV6-5|.|many|TRBJ2-3
TGTGCCAGCAGGGAGACTAGCACAGATACGCAGTATTTT
CASRETSTDTQYF
>TRBV5-1|.|few|TRBJ1-6
TGCGCCAGCAGCGCTACGTCCGGGCAGAGATCGGTTAATTCACCCCTCCACTTT
CASSATSGQRSVNSPLHF
>TRBV20-1|.|few|TRBJ2-1
TGCAGTGCTCCAATAACTTTAGCGAAAACCTACAATGAGCAGTTCTTC
CSAPITLAKTYNEQFF
>TRBV24-1|.|few|TRBJ2-1
TGTGCCACCAGTGATTTTTATCTTCCCGGGGCCGGAGGGGGGACCTACAATGAGCAGTTCTTC
CATSDFYLPGAGGGTYNEQFF
>TRBV6-5|.|few|TRBJ1-4
TGTGCCAGCAGTTACTCGGGACCGAGTAATGAAAAACTGTTTTTT
CASSYSGPSNEKLFF
>TRBV6-2/TRBV6-3|TRBD2|.|TRBJ2-1
TGTGCCAGCAGCCGGGGACTAGCGGGGTGGGATGGGCAGTTCTTC
CASSRGLAGWDGQFF
>TRBV7-8|.|many|TRBJ2-6
TGTGCCAGCAGCCCGCGACACAGGGCTGGGGCCAACGTCCTGACTTTC
CASSPRHRAGANVLTF
>TRBV20-1|.|few|TRBJ2-5
TGCAGTGCCAGCCGGGGGAAGGAGACCCAGTACTTC
CSASRGKETQYF
>TRBV6-8|.|few|TRBJ2-1
TGTGCCAGCTTACACGAGGCAAATCCGTCCTACAATGAGCAGTTCTTC
CASLHEANPSYNEQFF
>TRBV20-1|TRBD2|many|TRBJ2-3
TGCAGTGCTAGACCGCGTAGCGGGAGTGGGGGTCGCTGGGTTTCTAGCACAGATACGCAGTATTTT
CSARPRSGSGGRWVSSTDTQYF
>TRBV30|.|.|TRBJ1-1
TGTGCCTGGAGTGTTAGCGTGTCGGCTGAAGCTTTCTTT
CAWSVSVSAEAFF
>TRBV5-1|TRBD1|few|TRBJ2-7
TGCGCCAGCAGCTTGGCCGGGACAGGGACCTACGAGCAGTACTTC
CASSLAGTGTYEQYF
>TRBV9|.|.|TRBJ1-3
TGTGCCAGCAGCGTGGACGCGGGACGCCGCACCATATATTTT
CASSVDAGRRTIYF
>TRBV29-1|.|few|TRBJ2-2
TGCAGCGTTCGACAGGCTTCGAACACCGGGGAGCTGTTTTTT
CSVRQASNTGELFF
>TRBV19|.|many|TRBJ2-1
TGTGCCAGTAGTATGTTGAGGGAGTGGGACAATGAGCAGTTCTTC
CASSMLREWDNEQFF
>TRBV7-2|.|many|TRBJ2-1
TGTGCCAGCAGCCCCACTAGGAATGAGCAGTTCTTC
CASSPTRNEQFF
>TRBV29-1|.|.|TRBJ2-2
TGCAGTGCCGCGCGTAGCATGGGGTCCGGGGAGCTGTTTTTT
CSAARSMGSGELFF
>TRBV4-2|.|many|TRBJ2-7
TGTGCCAGCAGCCAATCTAGCGACACCTACGAGCAGTACTTC
CASSQSSDTYEQYF
>TRBV6-6|TRBD2|.|TRBJ2-5
TGTGCCAGCAGTTACTCTAGCGGGAGGGGTCAAGAGACCCAGTACTTC
CASSYSSGRGQETQYF
>TRBV7-2|TRBD2|few|TRBJ2-3
TGTGCCAGCAGCTTACAAGCGGGGGGGACAGATACGCAGTATTTT
CASSLQAGGTDTQYF
>TRBV20-1|.|many|TRBJ2-3
TGCAGTGCTAGGTTACCCCATGACAACCAGAATACGCAGTATTTT
CSARLPHDNQNTQYF
>TRBV20-1|TRBD2|many|TRBJ2-5
TGCAGTCCCGAAGGGCGGGGGCAAGAGACCCAGTACTTC
CSPEGRGQETQYF
>TRBV15|.|.|TRBJ2-2
TGTGCCACAAACCGTGGGGGCCTTGGTTTAGGGGAGCTGTTTTTT
CATNRGGLGLGELFF
>TRBV10-3|.|few|TRBJ1-3
TGTGCCATCAGTGGAGGGCGTACCCGACCGACCAGCTCTGGAAACACCATATATTTT
CAISGGRTRPTSSGNTIYF
>TRBV6-2/TRBV6-3|TRBD2|few|TRBJ2-2
TGTGCCAGCAGCCCCAGCGGGAGGCACACCGGGGAGCTGTTTTTT
CASSPSGRHTGELFF
>TRBV28|.|.|TRBJ1-2
TGTGCCAGCAGGGGGCTTAGGGACTATCACGGCTACACCTTC
CASRGLRDYHGYTF
>TRBV7-2|.|.|TRBJ1-2
TGTGCCAGCAGCTTAGTAGGGGGTGATGGCTACACCTTC
CASSLVGGDGYTF
>TRBV7-2|TRBD1|.|TRBJ1-5
TGTGCCAGCAGCTTAGTTTGGACAGGGAATCAGCCCCAGCATTTT
CASSLVWTGNQPQHF
>TRBV20-1|TRBD2|few|TRBJ2-1
TGCAGTGCACCGGAGGCTAGCGGAAACAATGAGCAGTTCTTC
CSAPEASGNNEQFF
>TRBV18|TRBD1|.|TRBJ2-3
TGTGCCAGCTCACCTTATATGACAGGGATGGATACGCAGTATTTT
CASSPYMTGMDTQYF